This T cell receptor beta chain is drawn from a study of T cells in Graves' hyperthyroidism and ophthalmopathy. The CDR3 length is 11 residues. Germline V lookup: CDR1 MNHEY, CDR2 SVGEGT. Trimming shortened V by 8 bases and J by 7 bases, and 12 bases separated the two germline ends. The diagnoses drew upon clinical symptoms, serum thyroxine and TRAb, thyroid ultrasound and orbital computed tomography. Details on this clonotype: Its specificity is unknown.

Regions amplified from RNA transcripts were the TCR beta CDR3 regions. The TCR CDR3 was amplified in a first-round RT-PCR using the HTBI primer set. TCRdb itself ran the multiplex PCR reads through MiXCR, one entry per CDR3 protein. The sample lists nearly 750,000 distinct CDR3 sequences; under 45% were seen once. Study observations and caveats: Prediction of ophthalmopathy progression came a median approximately 6.5 months pre-onset. Blood also contained most expanded thyroid clonotypes above 0.001.

The TCR comes from a woman aged 40 to 50 with Graves' hyperthyroidism. The gene calls are TRBV6-2 or TRBV6-3 and TRBJ2-7; D unresolved. The sequenced sample consisted of blood. In DNA, the CDR3 is TGTGCCAGCTCACCCTACAGAGAGCAGTACTTC. This translates into CASSPYREQYF.